These 21 T cell receptor beta chains were sequenced from one sample in a study of OX40 agonist ivuxolimab in advanced cancers. TCRdb keeps only in-frame clones here, not all; method: immunoSEQ multiplex PCR. The table shows more than 20,000 clones, with more than 75% occurring only once. The sample consisted of CD4+ or CD8+ T cells sorted from blood, taken in a trial of the OX40 agonist ivuxolimab. The receptors here all came from an adult with an advanced solid tumor such as melanoma, head and neck, liver or kidney cancer.

This clone was seen only a few times. The V gene is TRBV6-6, the J gene TRBJ1-1, with D uncertain. The V end lost 4 bases, the J end lost 1 base, and 7 bases lay between the germline ends. Germline V gene sequence: CDR1 MNHNY, CDR2 SVGAGI (reference sequence). The CDR3 consists of 13 residues. CDR3 region: CASSSTPNTEAFF. In nucleotides, the CDR3 is TGTGCCAGCAGTTCGACGCCGAACACTGAAGCTTTCTTT.

The chain carries TRBV2 and TRBJ2-5, with 9 bases matching TRBD1. From germline, CDR1 is SNHLY and CDR2 FYNNEI. The CDR3 runs to 13 residues. Here the CDR3 reads CGGTGRRQETQYF. The CDR3, as DNA: TGTGGGGGGACAGGGAGGCGTCAAGAGACCCAGTACTTC.

The gene calls are TRBV6-5 and TRBJ2-3, with 9 bases matching TRBD2. Germline loops: CDR1 MNHEY, CDR2 SVGAGI. V dropped 2 bases and J dropped 2; count of bases not matched to a gene: 2. The CDR3 has 15 amino acids. The DNA of the CDR3 is TGTGCCAGCAGTTACGAGCGGGGGGTCACAGATACGCAGTATTTT. Residues: CASSYERGVTDTQYF.

V is TRBV7-6 and J is TRBJ2-2, with TRBD2 matching 10 bases. CDR3 length: 15 amino acids. Germline-derived CDR1 and CDR2 are SGHVS and FNYEAQ. After removal of 5 bases from V and 6 bases from J, the junction contained 6 bases not matched to a gene. The CDR3 loop reads CASSPSSGGAGELFF. CDR3 DNA sequence: TGTGCCAGCAGCCCTTCGAGCGGGGGGGCCGGGGAGCTGTTTTTT. Supplemented by reference TRBV7-6 and TRBJ2-2, the full variable domain reads GAGVSQSPRYKVTKRGQDVALRCDPISGHVSLYWYRQALGQGPEFLTYFNYEAQQDKSGLPNDRFSAERPEGSISTLTIQRTEQRDSAMYRCASSPSSGGAGELFFGEGSRLTVL.

CDR3 in amino acids: CAISPSTDTSTEAFF. The CDR3 DNA is TGTGCCATCAGTCCTTCGACAGATACTTCCACTGAAGCTTTCTTT. The chain joins TRBV10-3 to TRBJ1-1; tentative D call: TRBD1 (5 bases). Germline V gives CDR1 ENHRY, CDR2 SYGVKD. The CDR3 consists of 15 residues. With 5 bases removed from V and 4 bases from J, the gap between germline ends came to 17 bases.

The genes are TRBV6-1 and TRBJ1-5; 7 positions match TRBD1. Germline V gives CDR1 MNHNS, CDR2 SASEGT. The CDR3 extends over 14 amino acids. V shed 7 bases and J 6 bases; nucleotides not matched to a gene: 9. This CDR3 is CASTSGQVSQPQHF. DNA of the CDR3: TGTGCCAGCACCTCAGGACAGGTCTCTCAGCCCCAGCATTTT.

The J gene is TRBJ1-2, the V gene TRBV29-1; 9 bases align to TRBD1. With 6 bases clipped from V and 0 bases from J, the junction kept 5 bases outside the gene matches. The germline V gene encodes CDR1 SQVTM and CDR2 ANQGSEA. CDR3 length equals 14 residues. CDR3 bases: TGCAGCGTCGGACAGGGGACAGCTAACTATGGCTACACCTTC. Translating it yields CSVGQGTANYGYTF.

The CDR3 region is CASSLPGLRKETQYF. The CDR3 DNA is TGTGCCAGCAGTTTACCGGGACTAAGAAAAGAGACCCAGTACTTC. The chain is built from TRBV6-5 and TRBJ2-5, with 7 bases fitting TRBD2. The CDR3 loop spans 15 amino acids. In germline, CDR1 is MNHEY, CDR2 SVGAGI. V was pared by 4 bases and J by 3 bases, with 8 bases of the junction left unmatched.

This clone was counted only a few times. CDR3 sequence: CASSPQGINQPQHF. In nucleotides, the CDR3 is TGTGCCAGCTCACCACAGGGGATAAATCAGCCCCAGCATTTT. The chain carries TRBV18 and TRBJ1-5; a possible D gene is TRBD1 (5 bases). Germline assignment: CDR1 KGHSH and CDR2 LQKENI. V was trimmed by 1 base and J by 4 bases, leaving 8 bases between them. The length of the CDR3 is 14 residues.

V gene TRBV6-4 combines with J gene TRBJ2-3, with D possibly matching TRBD1 (6 bases). The CDR3 length is 16 residues. Germline CDR1 is MRHNA and CDR2 is SNTAGT. Between the trimmed V and J ends, which lost 7 bases and 6 bases, there was a span of 23 bases. The CDR3 bases are TGTGCCAGCACCCCCTCCGAGGCAGGGGCCCCCGATACGCAGTATTTT. Translated, it gives CASTPSEAGAPDTQYF.

V usage is TRBV7-2 and J usage is TRBJ1-2; 7 positions agree with TRBD1. The CDR3 is made up of 15 amino acids. Germline V gene data show CDR1 as SGHTA and CDR2 as FQGNSA. The J segment lost 5 bases and the V segment lost 5 bases, leaving 11 bases of the junction unmatched. Here the CDR3 reads CASSTEQGSGYGYTF. The CDR3 region has the DNA TGTGCCAGCAGCACCGAACAGGGGTCGGGGTATGGCTACACCTTC.

The chain links TRBV6-1 to TRBJ2-3; tentative D call: TRBD1 (6 bases). This CDR3 region has 14 residues. Germline loops: CDR1 MNHNS, CDR2 SASEGT. Trimming cost V 3 bases and J 3 bases, with 10 bases left between them. CDR3 protein: CASSEGARTDTQYF. DNA of the CDR3: TGTGCCAGCAGTGAGGGGGCTCGGACAGATACGCAGTATTTT.

This sequence joins TRBV5-6 and TRBJ1-5; D possibly corresponds to TRBD1 (5 bases). The CDR3 covers 18 residues. The V gene's germline CDR1 is SGHDT and CDR2 YYEEEE. V gave up 4 bases and J gave up 0 bases, with 20 bases separating them. This CDR3 is CASSVMGVLEYSNQPQHF. CDR3 DNA: TGTGCCAGCAGCGTAATGGGGGTATTAGAATATAGCAATCAGCCCCAGCATTTT.

The table lists this clone with a count of one. The chain carries TRBV18 and TRBJ2-7; D may be TRBD1 or TRBD2 (5 bases each). The V end lost 2 bases, the J end lost 12 bases, and 17 bases lay between the germline ends. Germline-derived CDR1 and CDR2 are KGHSH and LQKENI. The CDR3 is 13 amino acids. As DNA, the CDR3 is TGTGCCAGCTCACCAACCGGGACCCCGAGGAGGTACTTC. Translated, it gives CASSPTGTPRRYF.

This chain connects TRBV10-3 to TRBJ1-1; D is ambiguous. CDR1 is ENHRY and CDR2 is SYGVKD in the germline V gene. V lost 3 bases and J lost 2, with 10 bases in between. There are 14 residues in the CDR3. As DNA, the CDR3 is TGTGCCATCAGTGAAGGCCAGCCAAACACTGAAGCTTTCTTT. Protein sequence: CAISEGQPNTEAFF.

The V gene is TRBV4-2, the J gene TRBJ1-1; 9 bases agree with TRBD1. CDR1 LGHNA and CDR2 YNFKEQ come from the germline V gene. V lost 0 bases and J lost 3; bases outside the gene matches: 2. The CDR3 sequence is 15 residues long. The CDR3, as DNA: TGTGCCAGCAGCCAAGATCGACAGGGGGACACTGAAGCTTTCTTT. The encoded protein is CASSQDRQGDTEAFF.

CDR3 bases: TGTGCCAGCAGCTTAGATGGGGGGATGGAGTACTTC. Its protein is CASSLDGGMEYF. The chain uses TRBV11-2 and TRBJ2-7; D perhaps matches TRBD2 (6 bases). Looked up from germline, CDR1 is SGHAT and CDR2 is FQNNGV. Trimming took off 0 bases at V and 11 bases at J, with 11 bases between the two ends. This CDR3 spans 12 amino acids.

The chain is built from TRBV19 and TRBJ2-5; TRBD1 matches 8 bases. Matching the DNA end better, TRBJ2-7 makes the J call doubtful. Per the germline V gene, CDR1 is LNHDA and CDR2 is SQIVND (reference sequence). This CDR3 spans 15 amino acids. In nucleotides, the CDR3 is TGTGCCAGTAGTAGGACAGGGTCCCCCTCCTACGAGCAGTACTTC. It specifies CASSRTGSPSYEQYF.

The chain employs TRBV11-2 and TRBJ2-1; 7 nucleotides align to TRBD2. The CDR3 has 12 residues. CDR1 and CDR2 from the germline V gene are SGHAT and FQNNGV. Trimming at V came to 1 base and at J to 10 bases, leaving 1 base not matched to a gene. The chain's CDR3 is CASSLGAGEQFF. For the CDR3, the DNA is TGTGCCAGCAGCTTAGGAGCGGGGGAGCAGTTCTTC.

The J gene is TRBJ2-7, the V gene TRBV5-1; TRBD1 matches 7 bases. Trimming at V came to 0 bases and at J to 3 bases, leaving 3 bases not matched to a gene. In germline, CDR1 is SGHRS, CDR2 YFSETQ. The CDR3 runs 14 residues. The CDR3: CASSLEGALYEQYF. The CDR3 nucleotides read TGCGCCAGCAGCTTGGAGGGGGCCCTCTACGAGCAGTACTTC.

The chain is built from TRBV18 and TRBJ2-2, with D possibly TRBD1 on 6 matching bases. V shed 5 bases and J shed 5 bases, with 15 bases lying between them. From germline, CDR1 is KGHSH and CDR2 LQKENI. The CDR3 loop spans 15 amino acids. CDR3 nucleotide sequence: TGTGCCAGCTCAGTTGGGGACAAATCGACCGGGGAGCTGTTTTTT. This sequence encodes CASSVGDKSTGELFF.